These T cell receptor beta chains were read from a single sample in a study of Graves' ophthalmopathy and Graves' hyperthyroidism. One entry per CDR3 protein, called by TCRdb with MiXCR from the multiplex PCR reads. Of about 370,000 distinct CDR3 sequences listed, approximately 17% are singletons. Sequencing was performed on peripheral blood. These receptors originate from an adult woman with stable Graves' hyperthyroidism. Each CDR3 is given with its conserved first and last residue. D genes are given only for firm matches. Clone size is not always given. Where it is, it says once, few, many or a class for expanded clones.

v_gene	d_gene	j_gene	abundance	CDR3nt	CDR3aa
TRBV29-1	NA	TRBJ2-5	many	TGCAGCGTTGAAGATCTCGGGATGGAGACCCAGTACTTC	CSVEDLGMETQYF
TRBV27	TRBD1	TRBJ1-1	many	TGTGCCAGCAGGTCCGCGTGGACAGGAAGTTTCGAAGCTTTCTTT	CASRSAWTGSFEAFF
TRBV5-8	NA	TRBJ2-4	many	TGTGCCAGCAGCTTGTCGTGGGAGGCCGCCAAAAACATTCAGTACTTC	CASSLSWEAAKNIQYF
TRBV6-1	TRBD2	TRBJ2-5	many	TGTGCCAGCCGGGGGGGGGCAGGGGACCAAGAGACCCAGTACTTC	CASRGGAGDQETQYF
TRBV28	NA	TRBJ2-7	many	TGTGCCAGCAGTTGGGGTAGGATAGGGGTCGAGCAGTACTTC	CASSWGRIGVEQYF
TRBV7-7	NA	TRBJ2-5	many	TGTGCTAGCAGCTTAGCAGGGAAGGAGACCCAGTACTTC	CASSLAGKETQYF
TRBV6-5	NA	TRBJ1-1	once	TGTGCCAGCAGTTATCCAGACAGGCTGAACACTGAAGCTTTCTTT	CASSYPDRLNTEAFF
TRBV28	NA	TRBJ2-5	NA	TGTGCCAGCACCCCGTGGGAAGGGGGGTACGAGACCCAGTACTTC	CASTPWEGGYETQYF
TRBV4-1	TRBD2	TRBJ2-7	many	TGCGCCAGCAGCCAAGCCGGGACTAGCGAATTCTACGAGCAGTACTTC	CASSQAGTSEFYEQYF
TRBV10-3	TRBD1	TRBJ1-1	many	TGTGCCATCAGGGGGGACAGGGTGCACACTGAAGCTTTCTTT	CAIRGDRVHTEAFF
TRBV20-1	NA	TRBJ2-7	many	TGCAGTGCTAGGGCTCGACTAGGGCGTCTTGACGAGCAGTACTTC	CSARARLGRLDEQYF
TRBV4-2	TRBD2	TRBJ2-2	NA	TGTGCCAGCAGCCAAGATCAGCCGGGAGGGCTCACCGGGGAGCTGTTTTTT	CASSQDQPGGLTGELFF
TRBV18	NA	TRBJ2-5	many	TGTGCCAGCTCACCAACCGGGGGTATCCAAGAGACCCAGTACTTC	CASSPTGGIQETQYF
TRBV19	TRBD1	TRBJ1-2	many	TGTGCCAGTAGTGTCGGACAGGGGAGCTATGGCTACACCTTC	CASSVGQGSYGYTF
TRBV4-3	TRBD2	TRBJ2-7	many	TGCGCCAGCAGCCAACAAAGACTAGCTCGGTACGAGCAGTACTTC	CASSQQRLARYEQYF
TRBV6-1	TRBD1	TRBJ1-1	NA	TGTGCCAGCAGTGAGTTGGGACAGGGGAAGGCTGAAGCTTTCTTT	CASSELGQGKAEAFF
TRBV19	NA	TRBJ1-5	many	TGTGCCAGTAGTATAGGAGGGAAGGGAAACAATCAGCCCCAGCATTTT	CASSIGGKGNNQPQHF
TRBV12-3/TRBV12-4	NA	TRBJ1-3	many	TGTGCCAGCAGTTCCGGGCCCTCAACTGGAAACACCATATATTTT	CASSSGPSTGNTIYF
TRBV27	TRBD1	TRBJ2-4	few	TGTGCCAGCAGACCCGTCTTAAGGGGGCGAAGGAACATTAAGTACTTC	CASRPVLRGRRNIKYF
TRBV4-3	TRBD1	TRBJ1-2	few	TGCGCCAGCAGCCTACAGGGGGGTGATGCCTACACCTTC	CASSLQGGDAYTF